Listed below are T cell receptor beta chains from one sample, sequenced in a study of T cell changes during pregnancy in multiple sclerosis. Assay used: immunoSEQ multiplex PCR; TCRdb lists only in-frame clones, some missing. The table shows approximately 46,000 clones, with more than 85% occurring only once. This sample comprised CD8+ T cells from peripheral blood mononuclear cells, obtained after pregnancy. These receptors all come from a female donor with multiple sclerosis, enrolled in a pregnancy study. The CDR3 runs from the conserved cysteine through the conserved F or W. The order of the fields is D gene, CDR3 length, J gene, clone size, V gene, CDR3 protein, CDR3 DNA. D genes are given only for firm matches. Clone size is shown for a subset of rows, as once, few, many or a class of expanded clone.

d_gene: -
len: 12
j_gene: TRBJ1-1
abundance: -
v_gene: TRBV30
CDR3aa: CAWSGISPEAFF
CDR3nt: TGTGCCTGGAGCGGGATTTCGCCTGAAGCTTTCTTT

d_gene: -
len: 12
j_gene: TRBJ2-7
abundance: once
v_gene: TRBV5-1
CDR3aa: CASAGEKYEQYF
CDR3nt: TGCGCCAGCGCAGGGGAAAAATACGAGCAGTACTTC

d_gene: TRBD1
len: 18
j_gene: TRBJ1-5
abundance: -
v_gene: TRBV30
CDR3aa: CAWSVWTGENYGNQPQHF
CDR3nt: TGTGCCTGGAGTGTGTGGACAGGGGAAAATTATGGCAATCAGCCCCAGCATTTT

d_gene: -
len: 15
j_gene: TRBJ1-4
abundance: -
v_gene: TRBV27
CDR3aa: CASAPQGFTNEKLFF
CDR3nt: TGTGCCAGCGCCCCCCAGGGGTTCACTAATGAAAAACTGTTTTTT

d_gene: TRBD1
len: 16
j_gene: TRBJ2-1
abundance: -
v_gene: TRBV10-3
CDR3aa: CAISWTGLISYNEQFF
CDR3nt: TGTGCCATCAGTTGGACAGGACTCATCTCCTACAATGAGCAGTTCTTC

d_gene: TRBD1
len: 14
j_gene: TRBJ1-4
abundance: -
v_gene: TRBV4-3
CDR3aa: CASREDRGNEKLFF
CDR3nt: TGCGCCAGCAGGGAGGACAGGGGGAATGAAAAACTGTTTTTT

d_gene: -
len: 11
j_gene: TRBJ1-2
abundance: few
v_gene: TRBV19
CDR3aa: CASRALYGYTF
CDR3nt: TGTGCCAGTAGAGCCCTCTATGGCTACACCTTC

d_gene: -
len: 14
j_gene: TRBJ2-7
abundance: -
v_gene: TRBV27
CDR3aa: CASSPGTSTYEQYF
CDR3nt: TGTGCCAGCAGCCCCGGGACATCAACCTACGAGCAGTACTTC

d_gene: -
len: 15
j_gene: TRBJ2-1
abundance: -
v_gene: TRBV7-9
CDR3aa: CASSYEISSYNEQFF
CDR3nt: TGTGCCAGCAGCTATGAAATTAGCTCCTACAATGAGCAGTTCTTC

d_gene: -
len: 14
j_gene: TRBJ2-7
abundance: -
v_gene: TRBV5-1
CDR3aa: CASRKRLGLDEQYF
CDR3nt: TGCGCCAGCAGAAAGCGGTTGGGGTTAGACGAGCAGTACTTC

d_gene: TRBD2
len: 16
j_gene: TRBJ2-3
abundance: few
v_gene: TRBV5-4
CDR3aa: CASSQAERGVADTQYF
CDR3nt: TGCGCCAGCAGCCAAGCCGAGCGGGGGGTGGCAGATACGCAGTATTTT

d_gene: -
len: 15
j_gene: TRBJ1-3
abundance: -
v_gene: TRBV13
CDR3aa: CASRNTDLSGNTIYF
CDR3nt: TGTGCCAGCAGAAATACAGACCTCTCTGGAAACACCATATATTTT

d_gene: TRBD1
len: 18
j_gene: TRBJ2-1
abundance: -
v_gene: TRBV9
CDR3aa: CASSADSGQGASDAEQFF
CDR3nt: TGTGCCAGCAGCGCCGACTCGGGACAGGGGGCAAGCGATGCTGAGCAGTTCTTC

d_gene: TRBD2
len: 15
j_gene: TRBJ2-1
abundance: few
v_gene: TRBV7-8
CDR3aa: CASSIRSGGYNEQFF
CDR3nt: TGTGCCAGCAGCATACGTAGCGGGGGCTACAATGAGCAGTTCTTC

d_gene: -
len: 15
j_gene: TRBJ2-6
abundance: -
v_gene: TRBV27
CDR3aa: CASSLPSSGANVLTF
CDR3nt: TGTGCCAGCAGTTTACCATCCTCTGGGGCCAACGTCCTGACTTTC

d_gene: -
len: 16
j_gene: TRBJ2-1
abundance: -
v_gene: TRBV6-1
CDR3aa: CASSGISKGFHNEQFF
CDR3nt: TGTGCCAGCAGTGGAATTTCTAAGGGGTTCCACAATGAGCAGTTCTTC

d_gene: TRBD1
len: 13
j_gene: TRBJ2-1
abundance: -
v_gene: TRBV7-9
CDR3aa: CASSLGQGDEQFF
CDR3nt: TGTGCCAGCAGCCTGGGACAGGGTGATGAGCAGTTCTTC

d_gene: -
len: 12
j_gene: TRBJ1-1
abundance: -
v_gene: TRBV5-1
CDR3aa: CASSPTATEAFF
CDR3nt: TGCGCCAGCAGCCCGACAGCTACTGAAGCTTTCTTT

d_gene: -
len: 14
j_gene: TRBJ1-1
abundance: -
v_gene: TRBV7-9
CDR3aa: CASSSQGRDTEAFF
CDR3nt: TGTGCCAGCAGCTCTCAGGGGAGAGACACTGAAGCTTTCTTT

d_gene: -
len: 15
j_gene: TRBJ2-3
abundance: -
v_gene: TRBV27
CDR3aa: CASTWTKGSTDTQYF
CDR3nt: TGTGCCAGCACCTGGACAAAGGGAAGCACAGATACGCAGTATTTT

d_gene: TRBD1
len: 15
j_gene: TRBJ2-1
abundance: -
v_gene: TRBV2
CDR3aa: CASSNPVGTEDEQFF
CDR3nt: TGTGCCAGCAGTAATCCGGTGGGGACAGAAGATGAGCAGTTCTTC

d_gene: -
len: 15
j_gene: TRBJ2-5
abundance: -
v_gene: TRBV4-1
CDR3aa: CASSRLEGVQETQYF
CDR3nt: TGCGCCAGCAGCCGCTTAGAGGGGGTCCAAGAGACCCAGTACTTC

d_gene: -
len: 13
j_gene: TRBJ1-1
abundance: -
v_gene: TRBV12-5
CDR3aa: CASGLKGGRMAFF
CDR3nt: TGTGCTAGTGGTTTGAAGGGGGGGCGAATGGCTTTCTTT

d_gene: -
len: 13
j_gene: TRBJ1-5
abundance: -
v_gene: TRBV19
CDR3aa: CASSIQGRQPQHF
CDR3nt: TGTGCCAGTAGTATACAGGGGAGACAGCCCCAGCATTTT

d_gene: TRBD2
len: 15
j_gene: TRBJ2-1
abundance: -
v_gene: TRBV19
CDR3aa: CASRQGLAVHNEQFF
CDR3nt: TGTGCCAGTAGACAAGGACTAGCGGTTCACAATGAGCAGTTCTTC

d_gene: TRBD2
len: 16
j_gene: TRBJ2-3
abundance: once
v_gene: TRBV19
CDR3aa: CASTSWEGNPADTQYF
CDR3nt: TGTGCCAGTACCTCCTGGGAGGGGAATCCAGCAGATACGCAGTATTTT

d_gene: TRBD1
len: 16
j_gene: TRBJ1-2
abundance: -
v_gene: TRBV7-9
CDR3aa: CASSDQTTGGSYGYTF
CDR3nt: TGTGCCAGCAGCGACCAGACCACAGGGGGGTCCTATGGCTACACCTTC

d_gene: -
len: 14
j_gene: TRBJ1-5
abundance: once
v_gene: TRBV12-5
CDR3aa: CASGPGDSNQPQHF
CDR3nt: TGTGCTAGTGGGCCGGGGGATAGCAATCAGCCCCAGCATTTT

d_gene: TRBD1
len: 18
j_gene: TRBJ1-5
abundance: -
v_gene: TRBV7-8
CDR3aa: CASSHNTLRQGRYQPQHF
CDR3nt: TGTGCCAGCAGCCACAATACCCTTAGACAGGGACGTTATCAGCCCCAGCATTTT

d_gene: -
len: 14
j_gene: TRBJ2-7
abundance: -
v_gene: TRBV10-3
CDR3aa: CAISGGDPRGEQYF
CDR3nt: TGTGCCATCAGTGGGGGGGACCCAAGGGGCGAGCAGTACTTC

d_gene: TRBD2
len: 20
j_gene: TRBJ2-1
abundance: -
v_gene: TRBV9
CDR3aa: CASSVLVGQGAQLAGNEQFF
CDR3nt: TGTGCCAGCAGCGTGTTGGTCGGGCAGGGGGCTCAACTAGCGGGAAATGAGCAGTTCTTC

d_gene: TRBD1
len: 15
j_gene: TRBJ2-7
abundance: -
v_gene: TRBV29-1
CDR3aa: CSVIQSGTGIYEQYF
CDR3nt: TGCAGCGTTATCCAATCCGGGACAGGAATATACGAGCAGTACTTC

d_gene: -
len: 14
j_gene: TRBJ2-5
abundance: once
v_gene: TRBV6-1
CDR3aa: CASSATADQETQYF
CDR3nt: TGTGCCAGCAGTGCGACGGCGGATCAAGAGACCCAGTACTTC

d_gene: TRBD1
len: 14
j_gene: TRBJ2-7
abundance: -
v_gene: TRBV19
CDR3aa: CASSPGTGNYEQYF
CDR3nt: TGTGCCAGTAGTCCGGGGACAGGAAACTACGAGCAGTACTTC

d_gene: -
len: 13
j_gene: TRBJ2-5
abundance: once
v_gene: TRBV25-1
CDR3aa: CAGSYRGGETQYF
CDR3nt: TGTGCCGGATCTTACAGGGGAGGCGAGACCCAGTACTTC

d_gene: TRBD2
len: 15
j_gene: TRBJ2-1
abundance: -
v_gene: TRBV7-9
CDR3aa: CASSFLAGGPNEQFF
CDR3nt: TGTGCCAGCAGCTTTCTTGCGGGGGGGCCGAATGAGCAGTTCTTC

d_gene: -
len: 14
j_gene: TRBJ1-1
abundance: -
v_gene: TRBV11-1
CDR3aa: CASSLLGLETEAFF
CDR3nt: TGTGCCAGCAGCTTATTGGGGCTGGAGACTGAAGCTTTCTTT

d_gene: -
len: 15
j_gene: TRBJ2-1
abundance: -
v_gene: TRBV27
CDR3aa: CASRYSGSSYNEQFF
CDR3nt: TGTGCCAGCCGTTATAGCGGAAGCTCCTACAATGAGCAGTTCTTC

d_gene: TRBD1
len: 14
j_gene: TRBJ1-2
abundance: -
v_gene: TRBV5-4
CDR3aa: CASSMGTAYEGYTF
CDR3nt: TGTGCCAGCAGCATGGGGACAGCTTACGAGGGCTACACCTTC

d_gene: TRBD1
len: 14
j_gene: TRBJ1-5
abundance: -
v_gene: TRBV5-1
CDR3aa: CASSPGQGGQPQHF
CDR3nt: TGCGCCAGCAGCCCCGGACAGGGAGGACAGCCCCAGCATTTT